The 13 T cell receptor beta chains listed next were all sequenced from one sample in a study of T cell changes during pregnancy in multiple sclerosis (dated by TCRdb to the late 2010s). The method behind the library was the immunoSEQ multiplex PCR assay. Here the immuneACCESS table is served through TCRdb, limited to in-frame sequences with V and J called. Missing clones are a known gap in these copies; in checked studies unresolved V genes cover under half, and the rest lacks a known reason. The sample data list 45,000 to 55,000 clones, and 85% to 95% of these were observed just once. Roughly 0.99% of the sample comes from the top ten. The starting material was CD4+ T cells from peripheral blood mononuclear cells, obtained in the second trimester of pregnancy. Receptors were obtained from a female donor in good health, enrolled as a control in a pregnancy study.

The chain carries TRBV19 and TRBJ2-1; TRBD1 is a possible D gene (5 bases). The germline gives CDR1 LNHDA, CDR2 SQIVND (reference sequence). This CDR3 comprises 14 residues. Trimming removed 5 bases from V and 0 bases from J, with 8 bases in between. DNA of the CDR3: TGTGCCAGTAGTTATGACAGCTCCTACAATGAGCAGTTCTTC. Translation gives CASSYDSSYNEQFF.

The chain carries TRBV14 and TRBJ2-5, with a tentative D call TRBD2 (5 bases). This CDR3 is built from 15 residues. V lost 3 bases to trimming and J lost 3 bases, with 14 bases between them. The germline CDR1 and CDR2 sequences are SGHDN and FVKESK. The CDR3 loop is CASSQIGIREETQYF. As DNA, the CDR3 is TGTGCCAGCAGCCAGATCGGGATACGGGAAGAGACCCAGTACTTC.

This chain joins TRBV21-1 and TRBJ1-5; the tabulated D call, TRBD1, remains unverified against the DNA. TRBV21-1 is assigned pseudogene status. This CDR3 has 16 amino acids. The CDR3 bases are TGTGCCAGCAGCAAAGAGACAGGGGGCTTTAGTCAGCCCCAGCATTTT. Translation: CASSKETGGFSQPQHF.

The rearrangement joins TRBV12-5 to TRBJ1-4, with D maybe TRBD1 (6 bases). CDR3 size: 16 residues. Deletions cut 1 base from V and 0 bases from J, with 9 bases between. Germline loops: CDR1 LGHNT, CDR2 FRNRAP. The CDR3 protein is CASGLDPGATNEKLFF. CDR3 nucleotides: TGTGCTAGTGGTTTGGACCCAGGGGCAACTAATGAAAAACTGTTTTTT.

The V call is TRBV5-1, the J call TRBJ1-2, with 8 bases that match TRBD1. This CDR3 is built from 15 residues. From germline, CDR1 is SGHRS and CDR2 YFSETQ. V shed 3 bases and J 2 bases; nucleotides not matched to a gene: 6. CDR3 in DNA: TGCGCCAGCAGCTATGACAGGGGACAGAACTATGGCTACACCTTC. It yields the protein CASSYDRGQNYGYTF.

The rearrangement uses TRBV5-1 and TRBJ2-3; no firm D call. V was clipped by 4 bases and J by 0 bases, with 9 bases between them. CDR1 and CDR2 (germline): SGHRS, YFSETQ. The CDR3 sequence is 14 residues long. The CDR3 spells CASSPRPSTDTQYF. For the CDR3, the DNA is TGCGCCAGCAGCCCGCGGCCGAGCACAGATACGCAGTATTTT.

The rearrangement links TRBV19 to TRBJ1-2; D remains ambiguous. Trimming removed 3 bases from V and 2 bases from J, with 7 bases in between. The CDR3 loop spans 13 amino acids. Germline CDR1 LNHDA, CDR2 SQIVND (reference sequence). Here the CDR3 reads CASSIHGNYGYTF. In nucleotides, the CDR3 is TGTGCCAGTAGTATCCACGGGAACTATGGCTACACCTTC.

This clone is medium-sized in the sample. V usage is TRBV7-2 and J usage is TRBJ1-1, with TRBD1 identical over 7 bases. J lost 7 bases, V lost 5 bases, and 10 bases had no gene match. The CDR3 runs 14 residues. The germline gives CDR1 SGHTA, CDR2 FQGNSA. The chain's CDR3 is CASSPLTGAGEAFF. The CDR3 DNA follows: TGTGCCAGCAGCCCACTAACAGGGGCGGGTGAAGCTTTCTTT. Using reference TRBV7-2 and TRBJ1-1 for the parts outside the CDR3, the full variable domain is GAGVSQSPSNKVTEKGKDVELRCDPISGHTALYWYRQSLGQGLEFLIYFQGNSAPDKSGLPSDRFSAERTGGSVSTLTIQRTQQEDSAVYLCASSPLTGAGEAFFGQGTRLTVV.

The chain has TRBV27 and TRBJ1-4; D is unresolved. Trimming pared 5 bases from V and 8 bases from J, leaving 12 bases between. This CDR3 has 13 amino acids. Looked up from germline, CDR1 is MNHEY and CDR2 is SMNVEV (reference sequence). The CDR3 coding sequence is TGTGCCAGCAGTAGCCGGGTAGGCGAAAAACTGTTTTTT. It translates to CASSSRVGEKLFF.

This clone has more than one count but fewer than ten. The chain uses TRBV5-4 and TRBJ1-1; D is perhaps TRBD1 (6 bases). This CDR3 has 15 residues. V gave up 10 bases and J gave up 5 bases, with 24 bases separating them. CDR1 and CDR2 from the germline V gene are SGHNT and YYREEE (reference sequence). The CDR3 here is CAYADPSGGATEAFF. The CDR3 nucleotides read TGTGCCTATGCGGACCCCTCGGGGGGCGCGACTGAAGCTTTCTTT.

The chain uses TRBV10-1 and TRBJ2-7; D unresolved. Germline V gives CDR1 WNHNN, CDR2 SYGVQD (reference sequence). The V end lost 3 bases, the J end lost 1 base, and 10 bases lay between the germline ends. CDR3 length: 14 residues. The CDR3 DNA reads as TGCGCCAGCAGTGAACCTAGTATTTCCTACGAGCAGTACTTC. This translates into CASSEPSISYEQYF.

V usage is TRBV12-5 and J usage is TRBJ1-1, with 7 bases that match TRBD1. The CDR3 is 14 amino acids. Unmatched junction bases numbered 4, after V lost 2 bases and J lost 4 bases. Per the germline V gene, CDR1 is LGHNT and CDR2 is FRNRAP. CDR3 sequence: CASGLSYRGTEAFF. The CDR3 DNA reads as TGTGCTAGTGGTTTGTCGTACAGGGGCACTGAAGCTTTCTTT. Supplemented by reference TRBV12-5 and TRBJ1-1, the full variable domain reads DARVTQTPRHKVTEMGQEVTMRCQPILGHNTVFWYRQTMMQGLELLAYFRNRAPLDDSGMPKDRFSAEMPDATLATLKIQPSEPRDSAVYFCASGLSYRGTEAFFGQGTRLTVV.

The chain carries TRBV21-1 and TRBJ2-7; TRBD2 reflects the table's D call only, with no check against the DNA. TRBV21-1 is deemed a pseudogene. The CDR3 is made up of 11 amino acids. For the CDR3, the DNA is TGTGCCAGTGTGGGAGGGAACGAGCAGTACTTC. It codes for CASVGGNEQYF.